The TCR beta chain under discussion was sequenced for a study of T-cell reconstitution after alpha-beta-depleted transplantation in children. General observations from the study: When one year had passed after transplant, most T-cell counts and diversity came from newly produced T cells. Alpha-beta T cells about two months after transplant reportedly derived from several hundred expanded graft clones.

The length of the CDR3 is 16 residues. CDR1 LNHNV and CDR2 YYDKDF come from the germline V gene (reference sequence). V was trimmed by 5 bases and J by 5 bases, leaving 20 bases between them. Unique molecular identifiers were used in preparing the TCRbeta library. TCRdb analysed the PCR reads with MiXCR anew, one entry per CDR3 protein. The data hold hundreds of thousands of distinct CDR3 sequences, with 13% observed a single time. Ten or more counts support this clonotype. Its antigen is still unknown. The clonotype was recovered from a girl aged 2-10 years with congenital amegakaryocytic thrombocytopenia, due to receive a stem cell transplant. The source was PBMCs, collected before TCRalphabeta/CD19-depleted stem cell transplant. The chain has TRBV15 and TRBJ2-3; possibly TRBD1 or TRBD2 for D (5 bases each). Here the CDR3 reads CATSLIRGPIKDTQYF. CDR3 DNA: TGTGCCACCAGCCTTATTAGGGGACCGATAAAAGATACGCAGTATTTT. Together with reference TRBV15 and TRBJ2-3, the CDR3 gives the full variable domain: DAMVIQNPRYQVTQFGKPVTLSCSQTLNHNVMYWYQQKSSQAPKLLFHYYDKDFNNEADTPDNFQSRRPNTSFCFLDIRSPGLGDTAMYLCATSLIRGPIKDTQYFGPGTRLTVL.